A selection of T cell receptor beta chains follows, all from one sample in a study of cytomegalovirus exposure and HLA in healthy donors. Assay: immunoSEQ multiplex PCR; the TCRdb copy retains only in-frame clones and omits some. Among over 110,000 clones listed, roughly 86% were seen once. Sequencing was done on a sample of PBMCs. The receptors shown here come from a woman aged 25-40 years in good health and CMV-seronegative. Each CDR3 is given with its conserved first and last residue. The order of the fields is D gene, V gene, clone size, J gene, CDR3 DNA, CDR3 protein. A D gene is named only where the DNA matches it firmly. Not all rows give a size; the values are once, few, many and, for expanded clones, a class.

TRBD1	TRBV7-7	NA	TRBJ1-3	TGTGCTAGCAGGGGGGGAACAAGCTCTGGAAACACCATATATTTT	CASRGGTSSGNTIYF
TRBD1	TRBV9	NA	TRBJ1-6	TGTGCCAGCAGCGGACAGGGCGCCGATAATTCACCCCTCCACTTT	CASSGQGADNSPLHF
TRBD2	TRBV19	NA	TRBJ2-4	TGTGCCAGTAGTATAAGGAGACTAGCGGGGGACAAGGGGATTCAGTACTTC	CASSIRRLAGDKGIQYF
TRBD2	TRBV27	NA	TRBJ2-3	TGTGCCAGCAGATATAGCGGGGGGGCCTCAGATACGCAGTATTTT	CASRYSGGASDTQYF
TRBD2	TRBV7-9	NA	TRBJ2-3	TGTGCCAGCAGCTTCCTAGCGGGCTTAGATACGCAGTATTTT	CASSFLAGLDTQYF
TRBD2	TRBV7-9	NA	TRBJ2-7	TGTGCCAGCAGCTTAGCTAGCGGGGGTTACGAGCAGTACTTC	CASSLASGGYEQYF
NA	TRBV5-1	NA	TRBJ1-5	TGCGCCAGCAGCTTGGAATCAGGGGCACAGCCCCAGCATTTT	CASSLESGAQPQHF
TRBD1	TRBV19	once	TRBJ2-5	TGTGCCAGTAGTCGGGACAGGGGTGGAGAGACCCAGTACTTC	CASSRDRGGETQYF
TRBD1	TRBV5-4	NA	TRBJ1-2	TGTGCCAGCAGTACCGGGGACAGGGGCTCGAGGGGGTATGGCTACACCTTC	CASSTGDRGSRGYGYTF
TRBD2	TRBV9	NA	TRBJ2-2	TGTGCCAGCACCCCTTGGTACGCGGGGGGGTACACCGGGGAGCTGTTTTTT	CASTPWYAGGYTGELFF
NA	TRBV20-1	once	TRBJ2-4	TGCAGTGCCTTCCGGGACATTCAGTACTTC	CSAFRDIQYF
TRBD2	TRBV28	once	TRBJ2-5	TGTGCCAGCAGTCCCCTTGATAGCGGGGGGTCCTTGGGCCAGTACTTC	CASSPLDSGGSLGQYF
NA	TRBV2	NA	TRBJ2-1	TGTGCCAGCAAACAAGACTACAATGAGCAGTTCTTC	CASKQDYNEQFF
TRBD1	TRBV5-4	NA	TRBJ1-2	TGTGCCAGCAGCTCCGGGACAGGGGCTAACTATGGCTACACCTTC	CASSSGTGANYGYTF
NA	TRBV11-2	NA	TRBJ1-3	TGTGCCAGCTCCGTTTCTGGAAACACCATATATTTT	CASSVSGNTIYF
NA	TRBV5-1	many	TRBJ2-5	TGCGCCAGCAGCTTGGAGGGGGAGGAGACCCAGTACTTC	CASSLEGEETQYF
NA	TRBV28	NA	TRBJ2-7	TGTGCCAGCAGTTTAAACGCAGGCTACGAGCAGTACTTC	CASSLNAGYEQYF
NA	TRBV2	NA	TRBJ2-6	TGTGCCAGCAGTCCCCGACGATCTACAGGGTTAGTAGCGACGGGGGCCAACGTCCTGACTTTC	CASSPRRSTGLVATGANVLTF
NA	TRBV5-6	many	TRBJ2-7	TGTGCCAGCAGTCCCCTACAGGGTGCCTACGAGCAGTACTTC	CASSPLQGAYEQYF
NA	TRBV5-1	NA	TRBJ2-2	TGCGCCAGCAGCTCCGGACAGACTTATCAGGCACAAATCACCGGGGAGCTGTTTTTT	CASSSGQTYQAQITGELFF
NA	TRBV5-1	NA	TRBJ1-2	TGCGCCAGCAGTCCGGGGGGTGACTATGGCTACACCTTC	CASSPGGDYGYTF
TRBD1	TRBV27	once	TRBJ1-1	TGTGCCAGTCAACCCTCGGACAGGACGAACACTGAAGCTTTCTTT	CASQPSDRTNTEAFF
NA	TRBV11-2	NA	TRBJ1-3	TGTGCCAGCAGCTTAGGCCCTATAGCTGGAAACACCATATATTTT	CASSLGPIAGNTIYF
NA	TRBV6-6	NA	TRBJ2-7	TGTGCCAGCGAGGCCGCGGACAGCCCCTACGAGCAGTACTTC	CASEAADSPYEQYF
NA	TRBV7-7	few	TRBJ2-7	TGTGCTAGCAGCTTAAGCCTAGCGTCCTACGAGCAGTACTTC	CASSLSLASYEQYF
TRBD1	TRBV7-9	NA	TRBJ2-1	TGTGCCAGCAGCCTTAGTGGGACAGGGTCTTTCGGTGAGCAGTTCTTC	CASSLSGTGSFGEQFF
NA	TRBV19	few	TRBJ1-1	TGTGCCAGTCGAAAAAACAGGAACACTGAAGCTTTCTTT	CASRKNRNTEAFF
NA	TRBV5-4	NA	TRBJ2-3	TGTGCCAGCAGCTTGATAGCCATCACAGATACGCAGTATTTT	CASSLIAITDTQYF
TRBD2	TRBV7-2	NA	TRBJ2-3	TGTGCCAGCAGCTTAGGTCCGGGGGGACGAAGCACAGATACGCAGTATTTT	CASSLGPGGRSTDTQYF
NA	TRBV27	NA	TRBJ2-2	TGTGCCAGCAGTTTTCGGGGTTCCGCGAACACCGGGGAGCTGTTTTTT	CASSFRGSANTGELFF
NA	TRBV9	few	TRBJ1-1	TGTGCCAGCAGCGTTCAACAGAACACTGAAGCTTTCTTT	CASSVQQNTEAFF
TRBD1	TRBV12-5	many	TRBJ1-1	TGTGCTAGTGGTACCGGGACAGGGGTTGGGGCTTTCTTT	CASGTGTGVGAFF
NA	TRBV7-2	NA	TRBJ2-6	TGTGCCAGCAGCTCTAGCTCTGGGGCCAACGTCCTGACTTTC	CASSSSSGANVLTF
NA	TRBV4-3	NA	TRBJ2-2	TGCGCCAGCAGCTTGGGGACACCGGTTTTGAACACCGGGGAGCTGTTTTTT	CASSLGTPVLNTGELFF
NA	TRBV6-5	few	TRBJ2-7	TGTGCCAGCAGTCAAGGACTGAGCTCCTACGAGCAGTACTTC	CASSQGLSSYEQYF
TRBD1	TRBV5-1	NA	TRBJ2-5	TGCGCCAGCAGCTCAGGGGGTAGTGGGGAGACCCAGTACTTC	CASSSGGSGETQYF
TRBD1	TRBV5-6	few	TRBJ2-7	TGTGCCAGCAGCGGGCGGGACAGGGCGCGGGACGAGCAGTACTTC	CASSGRDRARDEQYF
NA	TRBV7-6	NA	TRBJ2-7	TGTGCCAGCAGCTTAGGAACAGGGAGCTCCTACGAGCAGTACTTC	CASSLGTGSSYEQYF
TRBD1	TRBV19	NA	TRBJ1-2	TGTGCCAGTAGGTACCGACCGGACAGGGTAGGCGGCTACACCTTC	CASRYRPDRVGGYTF
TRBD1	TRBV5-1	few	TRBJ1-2	TGCGCCAGCAGCTCCTCACAGGGGGCATATGGCTACACCTTC	CASSSSQGAYGYTF
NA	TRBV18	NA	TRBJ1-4	TGTGCCAGCTCACCCAGGGCAGCAACTAATGAAAAACTGTTTTTT	CASSPRAATNEKLFF
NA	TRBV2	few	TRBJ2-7	TGTGCCAGCACTGGGCCGGGATACGAGCAGTACTTC	CASTGPGYEQYF
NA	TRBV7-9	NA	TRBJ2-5	TGTGCCAGCAGCCGCTACAGGATAGGAGAGACCCAGTACTTC	CASSRYRIGETQYF
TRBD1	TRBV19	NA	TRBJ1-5	TGTGCCAGTAGTCCCGGAGGAGGGGGCGGGATAACCCAGCCCCAGCATTTT	CASSPGGGGGITQPQHF